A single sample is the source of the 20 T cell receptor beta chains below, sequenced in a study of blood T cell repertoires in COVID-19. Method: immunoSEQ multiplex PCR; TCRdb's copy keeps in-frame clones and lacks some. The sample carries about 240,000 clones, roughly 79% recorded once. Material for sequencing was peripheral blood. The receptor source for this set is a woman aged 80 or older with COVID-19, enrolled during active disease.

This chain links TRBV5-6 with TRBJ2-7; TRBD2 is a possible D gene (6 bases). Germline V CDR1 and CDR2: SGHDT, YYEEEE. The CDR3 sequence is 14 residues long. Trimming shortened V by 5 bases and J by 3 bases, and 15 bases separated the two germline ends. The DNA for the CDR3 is TGTGCCAGCAGTAATAGCGGAACTTACTACGAGCAGTACTTC. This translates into CASSNSGTYYEQYF.

The chain's CDR3 is CASSKHSGWVETQYF. The CDR3 coding sequence is TGTGCCAGCAGCAAACATAGCGGGTGGGTGGAGACCCAGTACTTC. V is TRBV7-2 and J is TRBJ2-5, with TRBD2 identical over 7 bases. The V gene end was trimmed by 5 bases and the J gene end by 5 bases; junction bases not matched to a gene: 11. From germline, CDR1 is SGHTA and CDR2 FQGNSA. The CDR3 is 15 residues long.

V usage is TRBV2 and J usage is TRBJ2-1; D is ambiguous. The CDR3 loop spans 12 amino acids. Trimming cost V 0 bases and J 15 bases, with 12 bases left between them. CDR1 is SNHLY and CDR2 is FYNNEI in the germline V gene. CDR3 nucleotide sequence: TGTGCCAGCAGTGAAGCGGGCAGCCGGCGGTTCTTC. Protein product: CASSEAGSRRFF.

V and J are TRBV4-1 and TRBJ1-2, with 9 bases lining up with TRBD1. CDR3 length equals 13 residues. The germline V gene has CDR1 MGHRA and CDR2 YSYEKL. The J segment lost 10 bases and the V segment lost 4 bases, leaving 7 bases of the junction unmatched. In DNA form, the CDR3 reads TGCGCCAGCAGCCGAGGGACAGGGCAGTTCTACACCTTC. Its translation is CASSRGTGQFYTF.

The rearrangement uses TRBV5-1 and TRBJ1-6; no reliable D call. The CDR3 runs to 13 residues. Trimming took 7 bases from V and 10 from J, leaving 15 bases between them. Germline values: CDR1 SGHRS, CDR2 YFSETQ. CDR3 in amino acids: CASGPGIGSPLHF. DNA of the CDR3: TGCGCCAGCGGCCCGGGGATTGGGTCACCCCTCCACTTT.

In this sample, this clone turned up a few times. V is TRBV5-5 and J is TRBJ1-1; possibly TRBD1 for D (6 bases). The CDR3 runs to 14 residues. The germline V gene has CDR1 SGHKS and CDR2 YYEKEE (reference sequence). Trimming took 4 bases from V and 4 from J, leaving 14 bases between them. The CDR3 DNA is TGTGCCAGCAGCGGGGGACAATATACCACTGAAGCTTTCTTT. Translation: CASSGGQYTTEAFF.

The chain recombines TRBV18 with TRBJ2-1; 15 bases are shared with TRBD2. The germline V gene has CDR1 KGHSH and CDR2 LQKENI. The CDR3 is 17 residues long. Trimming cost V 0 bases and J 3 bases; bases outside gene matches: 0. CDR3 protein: CASSPPGLAGGYNEQFF. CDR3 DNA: TGTGCCAGCTCACCACCGGGACTAGCGGGGGGCTACAATGAGCAGTTCTTC. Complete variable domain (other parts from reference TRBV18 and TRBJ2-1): NAGVMQNPRHLVRRRGQEARLRCSPMKGHSHVYWYRQLPEEGLKFMVYLQKENIIDESGMPKERFSAEFPKEGPSILRIQQVVRGDSAAYFCASSPPGLAGGYNEQFFGPGTRLTVL.

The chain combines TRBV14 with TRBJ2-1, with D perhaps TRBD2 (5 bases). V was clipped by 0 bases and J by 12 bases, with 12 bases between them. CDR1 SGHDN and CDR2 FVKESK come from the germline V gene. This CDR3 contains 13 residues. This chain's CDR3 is CASSQDWRVGQFF. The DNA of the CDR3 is TGTGCCAGCAGCCAAGACTGGCGGGTAGGGCAGTTCTTC.

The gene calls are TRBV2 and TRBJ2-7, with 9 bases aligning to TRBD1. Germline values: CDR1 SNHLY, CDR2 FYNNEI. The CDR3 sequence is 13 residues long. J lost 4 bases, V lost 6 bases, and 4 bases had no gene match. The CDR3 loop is CASRQGAKYEQYF. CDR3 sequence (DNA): TGTGCCAGCAGACAGGGGGCGAAATACGAGCAGTACTTC.

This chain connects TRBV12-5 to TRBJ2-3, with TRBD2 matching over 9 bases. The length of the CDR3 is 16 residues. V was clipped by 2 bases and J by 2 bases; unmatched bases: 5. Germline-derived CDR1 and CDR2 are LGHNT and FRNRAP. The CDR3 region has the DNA TGTGCTAGTGGTTTGCCGCTAGCGGGGATCACAGATACGCAGTATTTT. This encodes CASGLPLAGITDTQYF.

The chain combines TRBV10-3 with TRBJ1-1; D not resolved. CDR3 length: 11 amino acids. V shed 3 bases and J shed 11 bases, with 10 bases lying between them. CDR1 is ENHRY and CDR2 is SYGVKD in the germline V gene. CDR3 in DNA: TGTGCCATCAGTGATGCGGTTGAGGCTTTCTTT. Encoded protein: CAISDAVEAFF.

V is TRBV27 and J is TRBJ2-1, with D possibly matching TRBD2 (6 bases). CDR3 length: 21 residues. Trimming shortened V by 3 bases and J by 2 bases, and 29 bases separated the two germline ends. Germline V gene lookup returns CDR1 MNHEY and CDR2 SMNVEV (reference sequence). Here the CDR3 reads CASSFRLVPYSNNFAYNEQFF. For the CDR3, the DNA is TGTGCCAGCAGTTTCAGACTAGTCCCATATAGCAACAATTTCGCCTACAATGAGCAGTTCTTC.

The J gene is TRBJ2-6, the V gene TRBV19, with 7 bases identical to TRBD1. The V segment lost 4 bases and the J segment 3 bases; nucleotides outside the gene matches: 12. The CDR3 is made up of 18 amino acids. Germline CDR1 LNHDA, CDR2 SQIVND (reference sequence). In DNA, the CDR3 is TGTGCCAGTAGTAGAAGACAGGGATACGTCGGTGGGGCCAACGTCCTGACTTTC. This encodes CASSRRQGYVGGANVLTF.

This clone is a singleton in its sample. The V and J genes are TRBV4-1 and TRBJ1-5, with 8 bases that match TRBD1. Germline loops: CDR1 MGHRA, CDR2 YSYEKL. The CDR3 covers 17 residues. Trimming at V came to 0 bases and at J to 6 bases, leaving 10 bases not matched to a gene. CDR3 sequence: CASSQDRRAGGLQPQHF. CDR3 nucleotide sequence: TGCGCCAGCAGCCAAGATCGGCGGGCAGGGGGCCTTCAGCCCCAGCATTTT.

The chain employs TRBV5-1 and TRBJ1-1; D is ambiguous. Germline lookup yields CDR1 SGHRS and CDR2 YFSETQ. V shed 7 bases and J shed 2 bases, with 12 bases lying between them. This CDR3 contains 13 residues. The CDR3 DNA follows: TGCGCCAGCTCCTCCTTCCCCAACACTGAAGCTTTCTTT. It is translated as CASSSFPNTEAFF.

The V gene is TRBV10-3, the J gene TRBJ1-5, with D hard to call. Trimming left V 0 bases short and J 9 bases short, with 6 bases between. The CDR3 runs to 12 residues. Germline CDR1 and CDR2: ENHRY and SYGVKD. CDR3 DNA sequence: TGTGCCATCAGTGAGTCAACGGGGCCCCAGCATTTT. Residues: CAISESTGPQHF.

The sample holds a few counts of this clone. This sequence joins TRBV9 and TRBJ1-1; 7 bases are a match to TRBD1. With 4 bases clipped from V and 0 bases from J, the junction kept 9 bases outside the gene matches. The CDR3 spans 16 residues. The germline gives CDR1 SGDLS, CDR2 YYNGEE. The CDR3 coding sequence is TGTGCCAGCAGCTCAAGCCCCGGACAGGTGAACACTGAAGCTTTCTTT. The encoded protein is CASSSSPGQVNTEAFF. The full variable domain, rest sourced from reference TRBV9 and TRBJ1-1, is DSGVTQTPKHLITATGQRVTLRCSPRSGDLSVYWYQQSLDQGLQFLIQYYNGEERAKGNILERFSAQQFPDLHSELNLSSLELGDSALYFCASSSSPGQVNTEAFFGQGTRLTVV.

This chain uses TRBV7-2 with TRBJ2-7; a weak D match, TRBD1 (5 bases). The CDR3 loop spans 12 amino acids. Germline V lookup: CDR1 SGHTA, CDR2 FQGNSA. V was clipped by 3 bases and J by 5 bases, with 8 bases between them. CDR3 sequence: CASSLLGDEQYF. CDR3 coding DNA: TGTGCCAGCAGCTTGTTAGGGGACGAGCAGTACTTC.

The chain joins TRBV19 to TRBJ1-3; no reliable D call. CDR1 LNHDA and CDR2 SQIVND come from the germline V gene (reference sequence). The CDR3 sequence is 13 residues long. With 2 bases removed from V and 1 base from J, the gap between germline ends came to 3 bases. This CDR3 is CASSIQSGNTIYF. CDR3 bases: TGTGCCAGTAGTATACAGTCTGGAAACACCATATATTTT.

This CDR3 is CASSSPGTASNEQFF. The CDR3 DNA reads as TGTGCCAGCAGTTCCCCCGGGACAGCATCCAATGAGCAGTTCTTC. The chain carries TRBV28 and TRBJ2-1; 7 bases agree with TRBD1. The CDR3 contains 15 residues. CDR1 MDHEN and CDR2 SYDVKM come from the germline V gene. Trimming cost V 4 bases and J 6 bases; bases outside gene matches: 9.